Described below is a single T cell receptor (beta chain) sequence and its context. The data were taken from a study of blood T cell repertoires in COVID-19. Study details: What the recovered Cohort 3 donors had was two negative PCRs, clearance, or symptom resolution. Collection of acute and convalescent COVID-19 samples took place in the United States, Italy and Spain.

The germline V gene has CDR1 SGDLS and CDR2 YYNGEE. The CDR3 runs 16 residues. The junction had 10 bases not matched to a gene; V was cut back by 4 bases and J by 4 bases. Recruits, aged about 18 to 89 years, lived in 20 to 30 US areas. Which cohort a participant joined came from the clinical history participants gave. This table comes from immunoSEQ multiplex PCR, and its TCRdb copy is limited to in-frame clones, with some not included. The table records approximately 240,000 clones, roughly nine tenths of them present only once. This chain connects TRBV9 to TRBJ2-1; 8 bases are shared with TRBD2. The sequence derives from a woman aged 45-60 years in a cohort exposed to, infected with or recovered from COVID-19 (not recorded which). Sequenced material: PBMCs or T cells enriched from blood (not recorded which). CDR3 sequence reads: CASSPTGLDFYNEQFF. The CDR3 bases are TGTGCCAGCAGCCCTACGGGACTAGATTTTTACAATGAGCAGTTCTTC.